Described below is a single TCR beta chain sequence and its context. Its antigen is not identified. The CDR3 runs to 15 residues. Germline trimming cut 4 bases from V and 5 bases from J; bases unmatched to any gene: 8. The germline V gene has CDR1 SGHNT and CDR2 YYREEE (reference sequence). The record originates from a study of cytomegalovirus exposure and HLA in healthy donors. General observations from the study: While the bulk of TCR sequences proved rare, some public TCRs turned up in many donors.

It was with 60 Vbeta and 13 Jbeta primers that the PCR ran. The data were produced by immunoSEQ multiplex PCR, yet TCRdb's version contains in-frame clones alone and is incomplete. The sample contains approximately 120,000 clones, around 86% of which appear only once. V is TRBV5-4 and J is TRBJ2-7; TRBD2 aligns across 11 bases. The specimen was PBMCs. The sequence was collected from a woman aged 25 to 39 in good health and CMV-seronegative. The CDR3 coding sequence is TGTGCCAGCAGCCCGACTAGCGGGATATCTCACGAGCAGTACTTC. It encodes CASSPTSGISHEQYF.